Detailed here is one T cell receptor beta chain. The antigen is undetermined. This sample is part of a study of CD8+ T cells in alopecia areata. Study at large: Twice daily, treated patients received 5 to 10 mg of oral tofacitinib. Study conclusions and caveats: Scalp data also include sequences from resident alphabeta T cells of normal skin.

This CDR3 comprises 15 residues. Per the germline V gene, CDR1 is GTSNPN and CDR2 is SVGIG (reference sequence). The V end was cut by 3 bases, the J end by 1 base, with 16 bases between. Once RNA had been extracted, it was reverse transcribed into cDNA to act as the sequencing template. Profiling relied on immunoSEQ multiplex PCR, and the TCRdb table lists in-frame clones only, not all of them. The sample has about 150,000 clones, around 50% seen once. Lesional scalp punch biopsies and peripheral blood were collected from alopecia areata patients. V usage is TRBV30 and J usage is TRBJ2-7; D uncertain. The TCR was taken from a human donor with alopecia areata. The material sequenced was CD4+ T cells sorted from blood. CDR3 loop: CAWSRTTCPSYEQYF. The CDR3 nucleotides are TGTGCCTGGAGCCGGACCACTTGCCCATCCTACGAGCAGTACTTC.